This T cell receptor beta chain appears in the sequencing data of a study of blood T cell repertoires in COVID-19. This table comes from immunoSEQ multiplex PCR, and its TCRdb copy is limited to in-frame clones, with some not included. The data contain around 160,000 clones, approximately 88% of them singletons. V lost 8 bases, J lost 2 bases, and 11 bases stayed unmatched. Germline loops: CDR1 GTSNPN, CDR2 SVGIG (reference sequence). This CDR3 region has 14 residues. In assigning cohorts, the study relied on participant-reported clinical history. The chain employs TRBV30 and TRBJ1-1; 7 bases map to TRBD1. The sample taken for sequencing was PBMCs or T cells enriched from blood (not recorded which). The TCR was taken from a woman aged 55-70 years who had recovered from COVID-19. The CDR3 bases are TGTGCCCTCCTCCCCGGGACAGCTAACACTGAAGCTTTCTTT. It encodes CALLPGTANTEAFF. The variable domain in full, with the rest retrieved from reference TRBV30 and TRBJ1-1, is SQTIHQWPATLVQPVGSPLSLECTVEGTSNPNLYWYRQAAGRGLQLLFYSVGIGQISSEVPQNLSASRPQDRQFILSSKKLLLSDSGFYLCALLPGTANTEAFFGQGTRLTVV.